This T cell receptor beta chain was identified in a study of T-cell reconstitution after alpha-beta-depleted transplantation in children. Germline CDR1 is LNHDA and CDR2 is SQIVND (reference sequence). Losses at the gene ends were 5 bases for V and 2 bases for J; bases not matched to a gene: 5. The CDR3 is 15 residues long. Using unique molecular identifiers, the investigators prepared the TCRbeta library. Each CDR3 protein is one row after TCRdb ran MiXCR on the PCR reads. The sample has about 250,000 distinct CDR3 sequences, roughly a quarter seen once. Comments on this clonotype: Its target is unknown.

General study points: At one year after transplant, newly produced T cells mostly accounted for T-cell counts and diversity. Expanded clones from the graft, numbering several hundred, reportedly supplied alpha-beta T cells about two months after transplant. Surviving recipient cells, namely T cells and thymic progenitors, were the source of high day-60 TCRbeta diversity in some patients.

The sequence was obtained from a female patient aged 2-15 years who had a stem cell transplant for congenital amegakaryocytic thrombocytopenia, so the T cells may come from the graft donor. This specimen was PBMCs, mostly from graft donor cells, taken 360 days after TCRalphabeta/CD19-depleted stem cell transplant. The gene calls are TRBV19 and TRBJ2-1; 8 positions agree with TRBD2. The CDR3, as DNA: TGTGCCAGTAGTTCGCCGGGAGGGCCCTACAATGAGCAGTTCTTC. Translated: CASSSPGGPYNEQFF.